The 18 T cell receptor beta chains listed next were all sequenced from one sample in a study of T-cell memory formation after mild COVID-19. From the 5' RACE reads, TCRdb called clonotypes with MiXCR, one entry per CDR3 protein. The sample contains 200,000 to 300,000 distinct CDR3 sequences, 15% to 20% of which appear only once. The specimen was PBMCs or a T cell subset sorted from them (not recorded which). The receptors derive from a man younger than 35 who had mild COVID-19 (a few samples of this study predate the infection). Cell type and time point are not known.

This clonotype occurred a few times. The chain uses TRBV7-2 and TRBJ2-6; a weak D match, TRBD1 (6 bases). The germline V gene encodes CDR1 SGHTA and CDR2 FQGNSA. This CDR3 comprises 15 residues. V lost 2 bases and J 4 bases, leaving 9 bases between the germline ends. This CDR3 is CASSLMGAGANVLTF. The CDR3 DNA follows: TGTGCCAGCAGCTTAATGGGGGCCGGGGCCAACGTCCTGACTTTC.

There are a few counts of this clonotype. This rearrangement joins TRBV5-1 to TRBJ2-5; maybe TRBD1 (6 bases). The CDR3 covers 14 residues. Looked up from germline, CDR1 is SGHRS and CDR2 is YFSETQ. V was shortened by 4 bases and J by 0 bases, with 10 bases between the two germline ends. The chain's CDR3 is CASSVTGNQETQYF. Written as DNA, the CDR3 is TGCGCCAGCAGCGTTACAGGGAACCAAGAGACCCAGTACTTC.

This clonotype was counted only a few times. The chain recombines TRBV7-9 with TRBJ2-3; TRBD2 agrees at 7 bases. The junction had 4 bases not matched to a gene; V was cut back by 1 base and J by 6 bases. The CDR3 is 14 residues long. Germline values: CDR1 SEHNR, CDR2 FQNEAQ (reference sequence). The CDR3 DNA reads TGTGCCAGCAGCTTAGATACTAGCGCGGATACGCAGTATTTT. It is translated as CASSLDTSADTQYF.

This clonotype was found many times. The CDR3 protein is CASSANPGLEQYF. The CDR3 nucleotides read TGTGCCAGCAGCGCCAACCCAGGGCTCGAGCAGTACTTC. The rearrangement joins TRBV7-8 to TRBJ2-7; TRBD1 might be the D (5 bases). Germline assignment: CDR1 SGHVS and CDR2 FQNEAQ. V lost 5 bases and J lost 6, with 14 bases in between. The CDR3 is 13 amino acids.

This clonotype was seen at least ten times. This chain connects TRBV7-2 to TRBJ2-2; no firm D call. This CDR3 comprises 15 residues. Deletions cut 1 base from V and 4 bases from J, with 10 bases between. Germline V lookup: CDR1 SGHTA, CDR2 FQGNSA. In DNA form, the CDR3 reads TGTGCCAGCAGCTTAGTAGTGGGTATCACCGGGGAGCTGTTTTTT. This codes for CASSLVVGITGELFF.

The chain recombines TRBV29-1 with TRBJ2-7, with TRBD1 matching over 8 bases. Trimming took 1 base from V and 0 from J; bases not matched to a gene: 11. This CDR3 has 17 residues. Germline V CDR1 and CDR2: SQVTM, ANQGSEA. The CDR3 sequence is CSVEGAAQGAVSYEQYV. The CDR3 DNA reads TGCAGCGTTGAAGGCGCCGCGCAGGGGGCGGTCTCCTACGAGCAGTACGTC.

In nucleotides, the CDR3 is TGTGCCAGCAGCGGGCTGGGGGTCAGCACAGATACGCAGTATTTT. This codes for CASSGLGVSTDTQYF. This chain joins TRBV3-1 and TRBJ2-3; D may correspond to TRBD1 or TRBD2 (5 bases each). This CDR3 contains 15 residues. Germline CDR1 reads LGHDT; CDR2 reads YNNKEL (reference sequence). The V gene lost 5 bases and the J gene lost 0 bases, with 12 bases spanning the gap.

This clonotype has a count of ten or more. The rearrangement links TRBV5-5 to TRBJ1-6; D is unclear. Germline V gives CDR1 SGHKS, CDR2 YYEKEE (reference sequence). Trimming pared 3 bases from V and 9 bases from J, leaving 7 bases between. The CDR3 covers 12 residues. The CDR3 sequence is CASSSTTSPLHF. The CDR3 DNA follows: TGTGCCAGCAGCTCTACTACTTCACCCCTCCACTTT.

CDR3 nucleotides: TGTGCCAGCAGCTTATCGTGGGGTATTCAAGGCTACACCTTC. It codes for CASSLSWGIQGYTF. This rearrangement joins TRBV7-9 to TRBJ1-2, with no clear D. CDR3 size: 14 residues. Germline V gene data show CDR1 as SEHNR and CDR2 as FQNEAQ (reference sequence). V was shortened by 2 bases and J by 8 bases, with 15 bases between the two germline ends.

J is TRBJ1-1 and V is TRBV5-5; a weak D match, TRBD1 (5 bases). Germline CDR1 SGHKS, CDR2 YYEKEE (reference sequence). The CDR3 is 15 residues long. Trimming removed 0 bases at V and 5 bases at J, with 14 bases between. CDR3 in DNA: TGTGCCAGCAGCTTGGACGGCCGGGGGGGGACTGAAGCTTTCTTT. Its protein product is CASSLDGRGGTEAFF.

This clonotype was counted a few times. The chain recombines TRBV7-9 with TRBJ1-2, with a weak D call TRBD1 (5 bases). This CDR3 has 14 amino acids. Trimming pared 5 bases from V and 4 bases from J, leaving 14 bases between. Germline CDR1 and CDR2: SEHNR and FQNEAQ (reference sequence). The CDR3 is CASSDAGLAYGYTF. The CDR3 nucleotides are TGTGCCAGCAGCGATGCAGGGTTGGCCTATGGCTACACCTTC.

This chain connects TRBV13 to TRBJ2-4, with TRBD1 as a possible D gene (5 bases). V was clipped by 0 bases and J by 8 bases, with 14 bases between them. The CDR3 loop spans 15 amino acids. Germline V gives CDR1 PRHDT, CDR2 FYEKMQ (reference sequence). DNA for the CDR3: TGTGCCAGCAGCTTAGGGGTCAGGGATGTGGACATTCAGTACTTC. It yields the protein CASSLGVRDVDIQYF. Drawing the rest from reference TRBV13 and TRBJ2-4, the complete variable domain is AAGVIQSPRHLIKEKRETATLKCYPIPRHDTVYWYQQGPGQDPQFLISFYEKMQSDKGSIPDRFSAQQFSDYHSELNMSSLELGDSALYFCASSLGVRDVDIQYFGAGTRLSVL.

This rearrangement joins TRBV7-2 to TRBJ2-5, with D unresolved. The CDR3 runs to 12 residues. Germline assignment: CDR1 SGHTA and CDR2 FQGNSA. V lost 0 bases, J lost 8 bases, and 7 bases lay in between. The CDR3 loop is CASSLAAPTQYF. CDR3 DNA sequence: TGTGCCAGCAGCTTAGCAGCCCCCACCCAGTACTTC.

The J gene is TRBJ2-1, the V gene TRBV24-1; D is unresolved. The germline CDR1 and CDR2 sequences are KGHDR and SFDVKD. The CDR3 spans 14 residues. Deletions cut 5 bases from V and 6 bases from J, with 13 bases between. The CDR3 here is CATSAEWAVNEQFF. The CDR3 nucleotides read TGTGCCACCAGTGCCGAATGGGCTGTCAATGAGCAGTTCTTC.

This clonotype was seen a few times. This chain links TRBV7-9 with TRBJ2-2; either TRBD1 or TRBD2 may fit D (5 bases each). Trimming removed 6 bases at V and 6 bases at J, with 29 bases between. The CDR3 extends over 19 amino acids. CDR1 is SEHNR, CDR2 FQNEAQ, per germline (reference sequence). The CDR3 protein is CASRQRWGRGPRSAGELFF. The CDR3 nucleotides read TGTGCCAGCAGACAAAGATGGGGGAGAGGCCCGAGGTCCGCCGGGGAGCTGTTTTTT.

This chain joins TRBV6-6 and TRBJ1-6; possibly TRBD1 for D (5 bases). V dropped 6 bases and J dropped 9 bases, with 18 bases sitting between them. This CDR3 has 15 residues. Germline V gives CDR1 MNHNY, CDR2 SVGAGI (reference sequence). The CDR3 sequence: CASSRTTRGISPLHF. CDR3 nucleotides: TGTGCCAGCAGCCGCACTACAAGGGGAATTTCACCCCTCCACTTT.

In its sample, this clonotype was seen a few times. The chain is built from TRBV29-1 and TRBJ1-1; 11 bases map to TRBD1. The V gene end was trimmed by 4 bases and the J gene end by 11 bases; junction bases not matched to a gene: 6. The germline V gene has CDR1 SQVTM and CDR2 ANQGSEA. This CDR3 has 12 residues. The CDR3 is CSVGGQGARAFF. The CDR3 DNA follows: TGCAGCGTTGGAGGACAGGGGGCGAGGGCTTTCTTT.

There are a few counts of this clonotype. This CDR3 is CASILYGRGTEAFF. Written as DNA, the CDR3 is TGTGCCAGCATCTTATACGGCCGGGGGACTGAAGCTTTCTTT. The chain links TRBV6-4 to TRBJ1-1; a weak D match, TRBD1 (5 bases). CDR3 length: 14 amino acids. From germline, CDR1 is MRHNA and CDR2 SNTAGT. Trimming cost V 7 bases and J 5 bases, with 17 bases left between them.